This entry features one T cell receptor beta chain sequence. This sample was taken from a study of T cell changes during pregnancy in multiple sclerosis. V was trimmed by 3 bases and J by 1 base, leaving 6 bases between them. Germline values: CDR1 MNHEY, CDR2 SVGAGI. CDR3 length equals 13 residues. Sequencing used immunoSEQ multiplex PCR; TCRdb keeps in-frame clones, though not all of them. The top ten clones hold 3.7% of a sample with 70,000 to 80,000 clones, roughly 92% of them seen once. V and J are TRBV6-5 and TRBJ2-5; D uncertain. The clonotype originates from a female donor in good health, enrolled as a control in a pregnancy study. The sequenced sample was peripheral blood, obtained after pregnancy. Here the CDR3 DNA reads TGTGCCAGCAGTTATGGCGGCCAAGAGACCCAGTACTTC. Translation: CASSYGGQETQYF.